These T cell receptor beta chains were read from a single sample in a study of CD8+CD57+ T cells in acquired aplastic anemia. TCRdb redid the calling of the reads with MiXCR, one entry per CDR3 protein. There are roughly 260,000 distinct CDR3 sequences in the sample; more than 40% occur only once, and over 7.5% lies in the top ten. The specimen was sorted CD4+, CD8+, or CD8+CD57+ T cells (not recorded which) from PBMCs. Every receptor here comes from a human donor with aplastic anemia. CDR3s include the opening cysteine and the closing phenylalanine or tryptophan. A D gene is named only where the DNA matches it firmly. Part of the rows lack a size; the others show once, few, many or a class for expanded clones.

V gene	clone size	D gene	J gene	CDR3 DNA	CDR3 protein
TRBV7-8	.	.	TRBJ1-1	TGTGCCAGCAGCCGATACGCGGGGAGCACTGAAGCTTTCTTT	CASSRYAGSTEAFF
TRBV7-8	many	.	TRBJ2-7	TGTGCCAGCAGCCCCGGATTTTACGAGCAGTACTTC	CASSPGFYEQYF
TRBV29-1	many	.	TRBJ1-1	TGCAGCGCCCACTACCTACAGAAGAACACTGAAGCTTTCTTT	CSAHYLQKNTEAFF
TRBV20-1	many	.	TRBJ1-3	TGCAGTGCTAGAGCCCCCAGGGGAAACACCATATATTTT	CSARAPRGNTIYF
TRBV2	.	TRBD2	TRBJ2-3	TGTGCCAGCAGTGTTGGACTAGCGGGGGCTAGCACAGATACGCAGTATTTT	CASSVGLAGASTDTQYF
TRBV6-5	few	TRBD2	TRBJ2-5	TGTGCCAGCAGGGACGCGGGGGGAACCCAAGAGACCCAGTACTTC	CASRDAGGTQETQYF
TRBV12-3/TRBV12-4	few	.	TRBJ1-3	TGTGCCAGCAGTTTACAGGGGAACTCTGGAAACACCATATATTTT	CASSLQGNSGNTIYF
TRBV3-1	few	TRBD1	TRBJ2-5	TGTGCCAGCAGCCAGGACCGGGACAGGGGAGACCAGTACTTC	CASSQDRDRGDQYF
TRBV5-6	.	.	TRBJ1-2	TGTGCCAGCAGCCATAGCGGGACAACCCGGAGCTCCTATGGCTACACCTTC	CASSHSGTTRSSYGYTF
TRBV20-1	few	TRBD1	TRBJ1-2	TGCAGTACGAGGACAGGGGATGGCTACACCTTC	CSTRTGDGYTF
TRBV6-1	.	.	TRBJ1-5	TGTGCCAGCAGTTACGCAAACAGGGTTAGCAATCAGCCCCAGCATTTT	CASSYANRVSNQPQHF
TRBV7-9	many	.	TRBJ1-1	TGTGCCAGCAGCTTAGTTACGGCGTTGAACACTGAAGCTTTCTTT	CASSLVTALNTEAFF
TRBV6-4	few	TRBD1	TRBJ2-1	TGTGCCAGCAGCGGGGAGACAGGGCCGACGAGTGAGCAGTTCTTC	CASSGETGPTSEQFF
TRBV5-1	.	.	TRBJ1-1	TGCGCCAGCAGCCAGAGAGGGGTTGCCACTGAAGCTTTCTTT	CASSQRGVATEAFF
TRBV29-1	.	TRBD2	TRBJ2-1	TGCAGCGTCCTTCGACTAGCGGTTACCAATGAGCAGTTCTTC	CSVLRLAVTNEQFF
TRBV4-3	many	.	TRBJ2-7	TGCGCCAGCAGCCCCACCCTCCGGCACGAGCAGTACTTC	CASSPTLRHEQYF
TRBV19	many	.	TRBJ2-7	TGTGCCAGTAGTGTGGGGACCTTTCTTTTTGACGAGCAGTACTTC	CASSVGTFLFDEQYF
TRBV6-4	many	.	TRBJ2-3	TGTGCCAGCAGGGAGGACCCGGCGGGCACAGATACGCAGTATTTT	CASREDPAGTDTQYF
TRBV29-1	many	.	TRBJ2-5	TGCAGCGTTGAAGATCGCGGACAAGAGACCCAGTACTTC	CSVEDRGQETQYF
TRBV25-1	.	.	TRBJ1-2	TGTGCCAGCAGGGGGGGGGCCGGACAGACGAACTATGGCTACACCTTC	CASRGGAGQTNYGYTF
TRBV12-3/TRBV12-4	many	.	TRBJ1-1	TGTGCCAGCAAAGACGAACCCCGAACCTCCGAAGCTTTCTTT	CASKDEPRTSEAFF
TRBV14	.	.	TRBJ1-2	TGTGCCAGCAGCCAAGAAGGGGGGGGGACCATTGGCTACACCTTC	CASSQEGGGTIGYTF
TRBV7-9	once	TRBD1	TRBJ2-7	TGTGCCAGCAGCCCTTTCCGGGACAGGGCCTCCTACGAGCAGTACTTC	CASSPFRDRASYEQYF
TRBV10-3	.	.	TRBJ2-3	TGTGCCATCAAAGGGGCCCCCACAGATACGCAGTATTTT	CAIKGAPTDTQYF
TRBV19	once	.	TRBJ1-5	TGTGCCAGTAGTATGTACAGAGGCAGCAATCAGCCCCAGCATTTT	CASSMYRGSNQPQHF
TRBV7-2	.	.	TRBJ1-2	TGTGCCAGCAGCCCTGAGGCTGGTTATGGCTACACCTTC	CASSPEAGYGYTF
TRBV5-1	.	.	TRBJ2-1	TGCGCCAGCAGCTTTACAGGGGGGGTAGGCAATGAGCAGTTCTTC	CASSFTGGVGNEQFF
TRBV11-2	many	.	TRBJ2-3	TGTGCCAGCAGCTTAGGGCTTGCAGATACGCAGTATTTT	CASSLGLADTQYF
TRBV7-3	.	TRBD1	TRBJ2-3	TGTGCCAGCAGTTTACAGGGGTACACAGATACGCAGTATTTT	CASSLQGYTDTQYF
TRBV20-1	.	TRBD1	TRBJ2-7	TGCAGTGCTATACCGGGACAGGGGACCTACGAGCAGTACTTC	CSAIPGQGTYEQYF
TRBV27	few	.	TRBJ1-1	TGTGCCAGCAGCACAGTGCGTACTGAAGCTTTCTTT	CASSTVRTEAFF
TRBV7-6	few	.	TRBJ1-5	TGTGCCAGCAGCCGGGGGGCCACGAGCAATCAGCCCCAGCATTTT	CASSRGATSNQPQHF
TRBV25-1	.	.	TRBJ2-7	TGTGCCAGCAGTGGAGTTCCGTGCTCCTACGAGCAGTACTTC	CASSGVPCSYEQYF
TRBV5-1	many	TRBD2	TRBJ2-6	TGCGCCAGCAGCTTGGTTTCTAGCGGGAACTCTGGGGCCAACGTCCTGACTTTC	CASSLVSSGNSGANVLTF
TRBV27	many	TRBD1	TRBJ2-5	TGTGCCAGCAGTACAGGGACAGTCCAAGAGACCCAGTACTTC	CASSTGTVQETQYF
TRBV6-1	.	TRBD1	TRBJ1-5	TGTGCCAGCAGGTCAGGGGGTTATTCGAGCAATCAGCCCCAGCATTTT	CASRSGGYSSNQPQHF
TRBV7-6	many	.	TRBJ2-5	TGTGCCAGCAGCCCCCCCACATCTGGCAGCCAAGAGACCCAGTACTTC	CASSPPTSGSQETQYF
TRBV2	few	TRBD2	TRBJ2-1	TGTGCCAGCTCACCACCGGCTAGCGGGGGCGATGAGCAGTTCTTC	CASSPPASGGDEQFF
TRBV3-1	.	.	TRBJ1-2	TGTGCCAGCAGCCAAGTTAGTGGGACCTATGGCTACACCTTC	CASSQVSGTYGYTF
TRBV10-3	few	.	TRBJ2-7	TGTGCCATCAGTGAGTCTGGGGAGCAGTACTTC	CAISESGEQYF
TRBV20-1	.	.	TRBJ1-6	TGCAGTGCAAGAACAGGGAATAATTCACCCCTCCACTTT	CSARTGNNSPLHF
TRBV7-2	.	TRBD2	TRBJ2-1	TGTGCCAGCAGCTTTACCGGACTAGCGGGGGGGGAGCAGTTCTTC	CASSFTGLAGGEQFF
TRBV13	few	TRBD2	TRBJ2-1	TGTGCCAGCTCCGGGACTAGCGGGGTCGGGGAGCAGTTCTTC	CASSGTSGVGEQFF
TRBV20-1	many	TRBD2	TRBJ2-1	TGCAGTGCTAGAGATGGGTTTGCGGTAGCGGGTCATCACAATGAGCAGTTCTTC	CSARDGFAVAGHHNEQFF
TRBV24-1	.	TRBD2	TRBJ2-5	TGTGCCACCAGTGAAGTGACTAGCGGGAGGGAGACCCAGTACTTC	CATSEVTSGRETQYF
TRBV5-1	.	TRBD1	TRBJ2-4	TGCGCCAGCAGCCAAAGGGACAGGGGGACGGACATTCAGTACTTC	CASSQRDRGTDIQYF
TRBV5-4	once	.	TRBJ1-2	TGTGCCAGCAGCTTGGTAGGAGGAGGCTATGGCTACACCTTC	CASSLVGGGYGYTF
TRBV19	.	TRBD1	TRBJ2-7	TGTGCCAGTAGTGGCAGGGGGCGAGCATCTGGATACGAGCAGTACTTC	CASSGRGRASGYEQYF
TRBV20-1	.	TRBD1	TRBJ1-2	TGCAGTGCCGAGACAGGGGAAGGCTACACCTTC	CSAETGEGYTF
TRBV10-2	.	TRBD1	TRBJ2-7	TGCGCCAGCAGTGAGTCCCAGGGGGTCTACGAGCAGTACTTC	CASSESQGVYEQYF